The clone carrying this T cell receptor beta chain was counted ten times or more. Its antigen is unknown. The data derive from a study of T cells in Graves' hyperthyroidism and ophthalmopathy. General study points: Ophthalmopathy was predicted by the model a median of roughly 6.6 months ahead of onset. Stable hyperthyroidism was told apart from ophthalmopathy by a model built on 13 V-J features.

For the diagnoses, clinical symptoms, serum thyroxine and TRAb, thyroid ultrasound and orbital computed tomography were used. Trimming took 0 bases from V and 2 from J, leaving 11 bases between them. In germline, CDR1 is DFQATT, CDR2 SNEGSKA (reference sequence). The CDR3 runs to 14 residues. Authors of the study amplified TCR beta CDR3 regions from RNA transcripts. First-round RT-PCR targeting the TCR CDR3 was performed with the HTBI primer set. TCRdb ran MiXCR on the multiplex PCR reads and lists one entry per CDR3 protein. Of 500,000 to 600,000 distinct CDR3 sequences listed, approximately 15% are singletons.

The chain carries TRBV20-1 and TRBJ2-7; D is unclear. The receptor's source is a woman between 18 and 29 years old with Graves' hyperthyroidism. Sequenced: blood. The CDR3 spells CSARDVRGAYEQYF. The CDR3 region has the DNA TGCAGTGCTAGAGATGTTCGAGGAGCCTACGAGCAGTACTTC.